The clone carrying this TCR beta chain was detected many times. What it binds is not known. As for time point: pre-sensitization, week 0. Regarding treatment: therapeutic diphenylcyclopropenone sensitization with weekly scalp DPC. The data were taken from a study of human T cells and chemical hapten exposure. Study overall: Patients were given diphenylcyclopropenone on the scalp weekly across the approximately 25-week study.

Study results and caveats: Counts of TCRs above 1 in 1000 frequency stayed unchanged with DPC sensitization.

TCRdb re-called the RACE reads through MiXCR, storing one row per CDR3 protein. In the table there are under 400,000 distinct CDR3 sequences, roughly 4.6% of which are singletons. The TCR sequence derives from a woman in her forties or fifties with alopecia areata. Some clones in this sample may be carry-over from other donors' samples. Material: whole blood, obtained in connection with sensitization to the hapten diphenylcyclopropenone (DPC).

CDR3 in DNA: TGTGCCAGCAGCTTAAACGGACAGGGGGCCTACAATGAGCAGTTCTTC. Residues: CASSLNGQGAYNEQFF. V usage is TRBV7-3 and J usage is TRBJ2-1; 10 bases fit TRBD1. This CDR3 has 16 amino acids. V shed 1 base, J shed 2 bases, and the junction held 2 bases outside the gene matches. The germline V gene has CDR1 SGHTA and CDR2 FQGTGA.